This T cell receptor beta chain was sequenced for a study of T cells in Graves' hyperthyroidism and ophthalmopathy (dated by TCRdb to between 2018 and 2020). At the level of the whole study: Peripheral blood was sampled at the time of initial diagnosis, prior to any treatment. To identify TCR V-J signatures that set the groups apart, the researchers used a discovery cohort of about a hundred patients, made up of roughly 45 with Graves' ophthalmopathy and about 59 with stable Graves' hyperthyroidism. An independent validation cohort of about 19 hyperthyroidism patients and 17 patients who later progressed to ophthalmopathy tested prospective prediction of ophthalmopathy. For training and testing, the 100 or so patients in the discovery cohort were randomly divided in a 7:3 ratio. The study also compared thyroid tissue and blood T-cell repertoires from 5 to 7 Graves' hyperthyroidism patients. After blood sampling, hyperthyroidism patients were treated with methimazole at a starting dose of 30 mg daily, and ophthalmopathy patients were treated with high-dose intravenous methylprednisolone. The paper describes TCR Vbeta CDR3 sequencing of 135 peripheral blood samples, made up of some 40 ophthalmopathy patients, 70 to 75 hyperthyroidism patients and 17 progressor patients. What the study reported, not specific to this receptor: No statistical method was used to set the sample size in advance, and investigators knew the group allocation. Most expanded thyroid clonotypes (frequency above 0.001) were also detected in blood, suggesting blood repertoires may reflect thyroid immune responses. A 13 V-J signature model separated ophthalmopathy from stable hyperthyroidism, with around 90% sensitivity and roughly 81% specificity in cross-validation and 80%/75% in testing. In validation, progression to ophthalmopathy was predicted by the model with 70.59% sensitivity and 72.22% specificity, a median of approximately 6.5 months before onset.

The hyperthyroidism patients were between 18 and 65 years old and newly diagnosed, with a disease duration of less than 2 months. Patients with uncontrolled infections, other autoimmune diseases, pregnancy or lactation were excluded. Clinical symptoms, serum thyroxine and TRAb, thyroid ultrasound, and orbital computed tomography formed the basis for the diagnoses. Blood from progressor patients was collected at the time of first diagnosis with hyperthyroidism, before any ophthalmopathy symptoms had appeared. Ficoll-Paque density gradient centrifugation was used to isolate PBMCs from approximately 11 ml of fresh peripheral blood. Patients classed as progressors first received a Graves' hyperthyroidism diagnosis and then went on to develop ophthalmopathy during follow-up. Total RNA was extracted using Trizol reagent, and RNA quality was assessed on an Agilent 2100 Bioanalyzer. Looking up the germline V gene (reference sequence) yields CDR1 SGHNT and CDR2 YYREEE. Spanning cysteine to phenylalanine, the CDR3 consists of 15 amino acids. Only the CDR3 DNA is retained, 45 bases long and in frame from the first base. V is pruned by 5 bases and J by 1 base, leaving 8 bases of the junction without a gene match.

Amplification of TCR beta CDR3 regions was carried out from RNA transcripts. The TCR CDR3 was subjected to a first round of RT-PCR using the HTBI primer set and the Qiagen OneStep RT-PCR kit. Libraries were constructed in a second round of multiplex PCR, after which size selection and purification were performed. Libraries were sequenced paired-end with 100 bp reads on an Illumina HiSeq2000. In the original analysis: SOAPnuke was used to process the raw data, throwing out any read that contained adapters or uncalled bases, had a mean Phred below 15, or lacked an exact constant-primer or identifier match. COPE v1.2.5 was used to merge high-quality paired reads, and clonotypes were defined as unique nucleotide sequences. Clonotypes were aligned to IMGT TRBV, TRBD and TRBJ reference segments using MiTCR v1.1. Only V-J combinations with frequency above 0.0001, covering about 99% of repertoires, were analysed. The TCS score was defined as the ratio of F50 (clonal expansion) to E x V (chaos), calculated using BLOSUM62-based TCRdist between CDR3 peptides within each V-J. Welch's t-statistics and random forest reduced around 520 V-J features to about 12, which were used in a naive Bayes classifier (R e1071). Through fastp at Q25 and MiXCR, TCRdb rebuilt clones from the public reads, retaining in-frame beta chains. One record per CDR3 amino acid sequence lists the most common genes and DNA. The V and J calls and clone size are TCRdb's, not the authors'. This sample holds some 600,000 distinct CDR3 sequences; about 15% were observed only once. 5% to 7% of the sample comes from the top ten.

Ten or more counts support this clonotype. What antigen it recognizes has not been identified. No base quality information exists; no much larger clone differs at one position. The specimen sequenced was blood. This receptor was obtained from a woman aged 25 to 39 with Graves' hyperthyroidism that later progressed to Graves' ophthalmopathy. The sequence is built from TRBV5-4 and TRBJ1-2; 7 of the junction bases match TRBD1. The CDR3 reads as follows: CASREPGGVNYGYTF. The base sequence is TGTGCCAGCAGAGAACCAGGGGGAGTTAACTATGGCTACACCTTC.